This T cell receptor (beta chain) was sequenced during a study of vaccination and CD4 T cells after COVID-19. Overall study context: Blood was drawn a median 72 days post second dose, range 14 to 241. Notes on the study in general: Convalescent patients had a median about 90% of reactive clones appearing only post-vaccination. From approximately 21 to 40, the median of SARS-CoV-2-reactive clonotypes rose without reaching significance.

Of note for this clonotype: Its antigen is as yet unknown.

Once obtained from cultured CD4+ T cells, the DNA was sequenced using the Oncomine TCR Beta short-read assay. Using its own MiXCR run on the PCR reads, TCRdb lists one record per CDR3 protein. The table shows thousands of distinct CDR3 sequences, with under 60% occurring only once. The treatment here: roughly 10-day PBMC culture with coronavirus spike peptide pools or control peptides (ViraFEST assay). The unexposed donor provided CD4+ T cells, which were taken before the COVID-19 pandemic (2011-2018). Via ViraFEST, peptide pools expanded antigen-specific T cells before TCR sequencing. The CDR3 runs to 13 residues. Germline V gene lookup returns CDR1 DFQATT and CDR2 SNEGSKA (reference sequence). Trimming cost V 4 bases and J 5 bases, with 14 bases left between them.

This receptor was taken from a human donor in good health. V and J are TRBV20-1 and TRBJ2-5; possible D gene TRBD2, 5 bases. The sequenced sample was CD4+ T cells from blood, cultured in vitro. The CDR3 loop is CSAISGSAETQYF. For the CDR3, the DNA is TGCAGTGCTATCAGCGGTTCCGCGGAGACCCAGTACTTC.